The 30 T cell receptor beta chains listed next were all sequenced from one sample in a study of blood T cells in healthy people across ages. For the second PCR, which ran for roughly 6 to 11 cycles, a sample-barcoded 5' primer and a J-beta primer mix were used. TCRdb re-analysed the 5' RACE reads in MiXCR, keeping a single row per CDR3 protein. Of 850,000 to 1,000,000 distinct CDR3 sequences in the sample, around 48% were seen once. Sequencing was performed on blood. The receptors here all came from a man in his thirties or forties in good health.

This clonotype turned up a few times. The rearrangement links TRBV15 to TRBJ2-3; D remains ambiguous. CDR3 size: 16 residues. Per the germline V gene, CDR1 is LNHNV and CDR2 is YYDKDF (reference sequence). V was pared by 0 bases and J by 4 bases, with 14 bases between. The CDR3 DNA is TGTGCCACCAGCAGAGATTCGCAGTCGCACCCAGATACGCAGTATTTT. Translation gives CATSRDSQSHPDTQYF.

Comments on this clonotype: This may stem from a read error, because a much larger clone lies one nucleotide away. The genes are TRBV24-1 and TRBJ1-2, with unresolved D. CDR1 is KGHDR, CDR2 SFDVKD, per germline. V shed 3 bases and J shed 8 bases, with 18 bases lying between them. The CDR3 sequence is 15 residues long. The DNA of the CDR3 is TGTGCCACCAGTGATAAACGAGGGCCTACCGGCGGCTACACCTTC. It translates to CATSDKRGPTGGYTF.

This clonotype was seen only a few times. The chain couples TRBV7-6 to TRBJ2-3; unclear D gene. The CDR3 has 16 amino acids. Trimming shortened V by 4 bases and J by 0 bases, and 14 bases separated the two germline ends. Per the germline V gene, CDR1 is SGHVS and CDR2 is FNYEAQ. Here the CDR3 reads CASSSNPEASTDTQYF. The CDR3 nucleotides are TGTGCCAGCAGCTCCAATCCGGAAGCTAGCACAGATACGCAGTATTTT.

The chain joins TRBV18 to TRBJ2-1, with a tentative D call TRBD1 (5 bases). Germline CDR1 KGHSH, CDR2 LQKENI. CDR3 length: 14 amino acids. Trimming took off 3 bases at V and 5 bases at J, with 11 bases between the two ends. This CDR3 reads CASSPSTGNNEQFF. The CDR3 DNA reads TGTGCCAGCTCACCGAGCACAGGAAACAATGAGCAGTTCTTC. Complete variable domain (other parts from reference TRBV18 and TRBJ2-1): NAGVMQNPRHLVRRRGQEARLRCSPMKGHSHVYWYRQLPEEGLKFMVYLQKENIIDESGMPKERFSAEFPKEGPSILRIQQVVRGDSAAYFCASSPSTGNNEQFFGPGTRLTVL.

This clonotype has a handful of counts. The CDR3: CASSQEWGVSYEQYF. The CDR3 bases are TGTGCCAGCAGCCAAGAATGGGGGGTCTCCTACGAGCAGTACTTC. This chain connects TRBV3-1 to TRBJ2-7, with D maybe TRBD2 (6 bases). The CDR3 runs 15 residues. Trimming took off 0 bases at V and 0 bases at J, with 9 bases between the two ends. Germline V CDR1 and CDR2: LGHDT, YNNKEL (reference sequence).

CDR3 sequence (DNA): TGTGCCAGCAGTCCAAGACAGGGGGCGAGCTATGGCTACACCTTC. This encodes CASSPRQGASYGYTF. The chain carries TRBV27 and TRBJ1-2; 10 positions agree with TRBD1. This CDR3 comprises 15 residues. With 5 bases clipped from V and 4 bases from J, the junction kept 7 bases outside the gene matches. CDR1 and CDR2 (germline): MNHEY, SMNVEV (reference sequence).

The chain has TRBV28 and TRBJ2-7, with D possibly matching TRBD2 (6 bases). The CDR3 runs 13 residues. Germline V CDR1 and CDR2: MDHEN, SYDVKM. The ends were cut back, 7 bases at V and 2 bases at J, with 12 bases in the middle. CDR3 protein: CASMAGIPYEQYF. DNA of the CDR3: TGTGCCAGCATGGCGGGGATCCCCTACGAGCAGTACTTC.

In its sample, this clonotype was seen a few times. The V and J genes are TRBV12-3 or TRBV12-4 and TRBJ2-5, with TRBD2 matching 8 bases. Unmatched junction bases numbered 11, after V lost 5 bases and J lost 3 bases. The CDR3 spans 16 residues. CDR3 sequence reads: CASSPHLYSGEETQYF. CDR3 DNA: TGTGCCAGCAGTCCCCATCTGTATAGCGGGGAAGAGACCCAGTACTTC.

The V gene is TRBV4-3, the J gene TRBJ2-1; TRBD2 aligns across 7 bases. The end of the DNA is better explained by TRBJ2-7, so the J call may be wrong. Per the germline V gene, CDR1 is LGHNA and CDR2 is YSLEER. This CDR3 comprises 17 residues. This CDR3 reads CASSQERGTSSYNEQYF. DNA for the CDR3: TGCGCCAGCAGCCAAGAGCGGGGGACTTCCTCCTACAATGAGCAGTACTTC.

The gene calls are TRBV6-1 and TRBJ2-7; D remains ambiguous. This CDR3 comprises 11 residues. V was clipped by 6 bases and J by 5 bases, with 8 bases between them. Germline loops: CDR1 MNHNS, CDR2 SASEGT. The CDR3 nucleotides are TGTGCCAGCAGAAACTTAGACGAGCAGTACTTC. Translating gives CASRNLDEQYF.

This clonotype was observed a handful of times. The CDR3 here is CASSPRLVANYGYTF. The CDR3 nucleotides are TGTGCCAGCAGCCCCAGACTGGTAGCTAACTATGGCTACACCTTC. The rearrangement joins TRBV7-2 to TRBJ1-2; the D is unclear. The CDR3 sequence is 15 residues long. Trimming shortened V by 5 bases and J by 0 bases, and 13 bases separated the two germline ends. Germline CDR1 is SGHTA and CDR2 is FQGNSA.

The chain combines TRBV20-1 with TRBJ2-1; D unresolved. The CDR3 is 11 amino acids. Trimming pared 3 bases from V and 9 bases from J, leaving 9 bases between. CDR1 is DFQATT, CDR2 SNEGSKA, per germline (reference sequence). The DNA of the CDR3 is TGCAGTGCTAGTTTAGCCACTGAGCAGTTCTTC. Its translation: CSASLATEQFF.

V gene TRBV4-1 combines with J gene TRBJ1-1, with 12 positions matching TRBD1. Trimming removed 1 base from V and 11 bases from J; junction bases left unmatched: 8. Germline CDR1 MGHRA, CDR2 YSYEKL. CDR3 length equals 15 residues. The DNA of the CDR3 is TGCGCCAGCAGCCAAGTGGGGACAGGGGGCTTAAAGGCTTTCTTT. This translates into CASSQVGTGGLKAFF.

This sequence joins TRBV20-1 and TRBJ2-2, with D hard to call. Germline V gene sequence: CDR1 DFQATT, CDR2 SNEGSKA (reference sequence). This CDR3 contains 12 residues. The CDR3, as DNA: TGCAGCGTCACAGAGAACACCGGGGAGCTGTTTTTT. Its translation is CSVTENTGELFF.

The chain combines TRBV28 with TRBJ2-3; possibly TRBD2 for D (7 bases). Germline CDR1 is MDHEN and CDR2 is SYDVKM. Between the trimmed V and J ends, which lost 3 bases and 0 bases, there was a span of 16 bases. The CDR3 is 17 amino acids. DNA of the CDR3: TGTGCCAGCAGTTTCCTAGGGGGGGCCACTAGCACAGATACGCAGTATTTT. Translation: CASSFLGGATSTDTQYF.

CDR3 amino acids: CSVTPGAEETQYF. The DNA of the CDR3 is TGCAGCGTAACCCCAGGGGCGGAGGAGACCCAGTACTTC. The rearrangement links TRBV29-1 to TRBJ2-5, with a tentative D call TRBD1 (6 bases). The ends were cut back, 6 bases at V and 5 bases at J, with 16 bases in the middle. Germline V gives CDR1 SQVTM, CDR2 ANQGSEA. This CDR3 is 13 amino acids long.

Ten or more counts support this clonotype. The chain has TRBV6-5 and TRBJ2-7, with 7 bases identical to TRBD1. The CDR3 has 13 amino acids. Germline lookup yields CDR1 MNHEY and CDR2 SVGAGI. With 7 bases clipped from V and 2 bases from J, the junction kept 5 bases outside the gene matches. In DNA form, the CDR3 reads TGTGCCAGCAATTGGGACAGAACCTACGAGCAGTACTTC. Translated, it gives CASNWDRTYEQYF.

Only a few counts were recorded for this clonotype. J is TRBJ2-6 and V is TRBV29-1, with TRBD2 as a possible D gene (5 bases). Germline V gene sequence: CDR1 SQVTM, CDR2 ANQGSEA. The germline V and J ends were trimmed by 6 bases and 4 bases, with 22 bases remaining between them. The CDR3 is made up of 17 amino acids. The CDR3 reads CSVSRRESLRGANVLTF. The CDR3 DNA reads TGCAGCGTCTCGAGAAGGGAGTCCCTCCGCGGGGCCAACGTCCTGACTTTC.

The rearrangement uses TRBV7-2 and TRBJ2-6, with D possibly matching TRBD2 (5 bases). This CDR3 is built from 17 residues. V lost 1 base to trimming and J lost 2 bases, with 12 bases between them. Germline CDR1 is SGHTA and CDR2 is FQGNSA. CDR3 sequence reads: CASSLVIKGAGANVLTF. Here the CDR3 DNA reads TGTGCCAGCAGCTTAGTTATAAAGGGAGCTGGGGCCAACGTCCTGACTTTC.

The chain links TRBV20-1 to TRBJ2-5, with TRBD2 identical over 8 bases. Near its end, the DNA agrees better with TRBJ2-7, so the J call may be wrong. CDR1 DFQATT and CDR2 SNEGSKA come from the germline V gene (reference sequence). The CDR3 totals 14 residues. CDR3 region: CSASSGTSGYEQYF. CDR3 sequence (DNA): TGCAGTGCTTCCTCCGGGACTAGTGGCTACGAGCAGTACTTC.

V usage is TRBV7-3 and J usage is TRBJ1-2, with 11 positions matching TRBD1. The CDR3 is made up of 15 amino acids. V gave up 5 bases and J gave up 4 bases; unmatched junction bases: 6. CDR1 is SGHTA, CDR2 FQGTGA, per germline. The CDR3 DNA follows: TGTGCCAGCAGCCTCGGACAGGGGGCAAGCTATGGCTACACCTTC. As protein: CASSLGQGASYGYTF.

The chain carries TRBV20-1 and TRBJ1-5; 12 positions match TRBD1. CDR1 and CDR2 from the germline V gene are DFQATT and SNEGSKA (reference sequence). The CDR3 loop spans 13 amino acids. The V and J ends lost 6 bases and 5 bases, in that order; junction bases with no gene match: 2. The DNA for the CDR3 is TGCAGTGCGGGACAGGGGGCTTATCAGCCCCAGCATTTT. Amino acid sequence: CSAGQGAYQPQHF.

To note about this clonotype: Just one base apart from a much larger clone, this may be a read error. In DNA form, the CDR3 reads TGTGCCATCATGATAGTCTATGGCTACACCTTC. Its translation is CAIMIVYGYTF. The rearrangement uses TRBV10-3 and TRBJ1-2; D is undetermined. This CDR3 is built from 11 residues. Germline V gene sequence: CDR1 ENHRY, CDR2 SYGVKD. V lost 7 bases and J lost 4, with 7 bases in between.

The rearrangement joins TRBV29-1 to TRBJ2-5; D tentatively fits TRBD1 or TRBD2 (5 bases each). CDR1 SQVTM and CDR2 ANQGSEA come from the germline V gene. V gave up 5 bases and J gave up 7 bases, with 17 bases separating them. The CDR3 extends over 13 amino acids. DNA of the CDR3: TGCAGCGTTCCAGGCCGGCTTGGGGGGACCCAGTACTTC. Its translation: CSVPGRLGGTQYF.

V gene TRBV7-9 combines with J gene TRBJ2-1; 11 bases agree with TRBD1. The CDR3 contains 15 residues. V lost 4 bases to trimming and J lost 9 bases; unmatched junction nucleotides: 8. Germline CDR1 reads SEHNR; CDR2 reads FQNEAQ (reference sequence). CDR3 protein: CASSSLGQGASEQFF. CDR3 sequence (DNA): TGTGCCAGCAGCTCGCTTGGACAGGGGGCTAGTGAGCAGTTCTTC.

The chain carries TRBV11-3 and TRBJ2-5; D might be TRBD1 or TRBD2, each matching 6 bases. V lost 5 bases and J lost 2, with 12 bases in between. The CDR3 runs 14 residues. Germline loops: CDR1 SGHNT, CDR2 YENEEA. The CDR3 loop is CASSGGDKQETQYF. The CDR3 bases are TGTGCCAGCAGCGGCGGGGACAAGCAAGAGACCCAGTACTTC.

CDR3 protein: CASSPGGSIQYF. As DNA, the CDR3 is TGTGCCAGCAGCCCAGGGGGTAGCATTCAGTACTTC. This chain links TRBV27 with TRBJ2-4; TRBD1 agrees at 7 bases. The germline V gene has CDR1 MNHEY and CDR2 SMNVEV (reference sequence). With V trimmed by 6 bases and J by 9 bases, 5 bases remained unmatched. CDR3 length: 12 amino acids.

V gene TRBV30 combines with J gene TRBJ2-1; D uncertain. The CDR3 runs to 12 residues. Germline V gives CDR1 GTSNPN, CDR2 SVGIG (reference sequence). V was trimmed by 0 bases and J by 8 bases, leaving 8 bases between them. The CDR3 loop is CAWSVMDHEQFF. The CDR3 DNA reads as TGTGCCTGGAGTGTAATGGATCATGAGCAGTTCTTC. Supplemented by reference TRBV30 and TRBJ2-1, the full variable domain reads SQTIHQWPATLVQPVGSPLSLECTVEGTSNPNLYWYRQAAGRGLQLLFYSVGIGQISSEVPQNLSASRPQDRQFILSSKKLLLSDSGFYLCAWSVMDHEQFFGPGTRLTVL.

The chain recombines TRBV3-1 with TRBJ2-3; 9 bases are shared with TRBD1. Per the germline V gene, CDR1 is LGHDT and CDR2 is YNNKEL (reference sequence). Losses at the gene ends were 5 bases for V and 3 bases for J; bases not matched to a gene: 6. This CDR3 is 15 amino acids long. The CDR3 coding sequence is TGTGCCAGCAGCTTATGGACAGGGGAGACAGATACGCAGTATTTT. Protein product: CASSLWTGETDTQYF.

V usage is TRBV10-3 and J usage is TRBJ2-5; D ambiguous. Deletions cut 6 bases from V and 5 bases from J, with 13 bases between. Germline CDR1 is ENHRY and CDR2 is SYGVKD. The CDR3 is 13 residues long. CDR3 coding DNA: TGTGCCATCAGCCCGGACGGTTGGGAGACCCAGTACTTC. Translation: CAISPDGWETQYF.